The 14 T cell receptor beta chains below all came from one sample that was sequenced in a study of spatial heterogeneity in lung cancer. TCRdb ran MiXCR on the 5' RACE reads and lists one entry per CDR3 protein. The repertoire consists of roughly 120,000 distinct CDR3 sequences, with less than 15% occurring once and the leading ten covering over 15%. As for time point: blood at routine non-recurrence follow-up after resection. Tumor, nontumor lung or frozen PBMC supplied whole RNA, sequenced without sorting. The sequencing here drew on PBMCs, taken at follow-up. Receptors were obtained from a male donor with early-stage non-small cell lung cancer.

The chain combines TRBV25-1 with TRBJ2-7; D uncertain. This CDR3 contains 12 residues. V was clipped by 3 bases and J by 6 bases, with 9 bases between them. Germline-derived CDR1 and CDR2 are MGHDK and SYGVNS. The DNA for the CDR3 is TGTGCCAGCAGTGACCTAAGGCTCGAGCAGTACTTC. Protein product: CASSDLRLEQYF.

This chain connects TRBV13 to TRBJ2-1; 15 nucleotides align to TRBD2. Germline V CDR1 and CDR2: PRHDT, FYEKMQ (reference sequence). Losses at the gene ends were 5 bases for V and 7 bases for J; bases not matched to a gene: 9. The CDR3 covers 17 residues. The CDR3 DNA sequence: TGTGCCAGCAGCCCCCGACGGACTAGCGGGGGGGCAAATGAGCAGTTCTTC. Its protein is CASSPRRTSGGANEQFF.

This clonotype was observed many times. The V gene is TRBV29-1, the J gene TRBJ2-7, with D perhaps matching TRBD1 (5 bases). The V and J ends lost 7 bases and 2 bases respectively, with 12 bases between them. This CDR3 is built from 12 residues. Germline V lookup: CDR1 SQVTM, CDR2 ANQGSEA. This chain's CDR3 is CSAPGRPYEQYF. As DNA, the CDR3 is TGCAGCGCCCCAGGGCGGCCCTACGAGCAGTACTTC.

This clonotype was seen a few times. The chain couples TRBV21-1 to TRBJ2-7; TRBD1 is the table's D call, not checked against the DNA. TRBV21-1 is shown as a pseudogene. The CDR3 runs 13 residues. The DNA of the CDR3 is TGTGCCAGCAGCACGAACAGGGAACGCGAGCAGTACTTC. Translated: CASSTNREREQYF.

This sequence joins TRBV7-2 and TRBJ2-5; 7 bases align to TRBD2. Per the germline V gene, CDR1 is SGHTA and CDR2 is FQGNSA. The J segment lost 5 bases and the V segment lost 2 bases, leaving 8 bases of the junction unmatched. The CDR3 sequence is 15 residues long. The CDR3 coding sequence is TGTGCCAGCAGCTTACACCACCTGGGAGGGGAGACCCAGTACTTC. It is translated as CASSLHHLGGETQYF.

This clonotype has ten or more counts. The gene calls are TRBV6-1 and TRBJ2-1; D is ambiguous. Germline V gives CDR1 MNHNS, CDR2 SASEGT. V lost 3 bases and J 4 bases, leaving 13 bases between the germline ends. The CDR3 spans 15 residues. CDR3: CASSDRAGTYNEQFF. The CDR3 DNA follows: TGTGCCAGCAGTGATCGGGCAGGCACGTACAATGAGCAGTTCTTC.

This clonotype was found a few times. CDR3 DNA sequence: TGCAGCGCCAAAAGGCCAGGGGTGGACGAGCAGTACTTC. Translation: CSAKRPGVDEQYF. This chain joins TRBV29-1 and TRBJ2-7; possibly TRBD1 for D (6 bases). Trimming took 7 bases from V and 5 from J, leaving 18 bases between them. The CDR3 has 13 residues. Looked up from germline, CDR1 is SQVTM and CDR2 is ANQGSEA.

This clonotype was counted a few times. The chain uses TRBV27 and TRBJ2-7; 8 nucleotides match TRBD2. With V trimmed by 3 bases and J by 2 bases, 9 bases remained unmatched. Germline V CDR1 and CDR2: MNHEY, SMNVEV (reference sequence). CDR3 size: 16 residues. This chain's CDR3 is CASSFSAVAGTYEQYF. The CDR3 nucleotides are TGTGCCAGCAGTTTTTCCGCGGTAGCGGGGACCTACGAGCAGTACTTC.

This chain links TRBV12-3 or TRBV12-4 with TRBJ1-5; TRBD1 matches at 10 bases. Trimming at V came to 3 bases and at J to 0 bases, leaving 5 bases not matched to a gene. The CDR3 spans 17 residues. CDR3 amino acids: CASSLGQGIDSNQPQHF. The CDR3 DNA follows: TGTGCCAGCAGTTTGGGACAGGGGATAGATAGCAATCAGCCCCAGCATTTT.

This clonotype was found a few times. The chain recombines TRBV7-2 with TRBJ1-5; 8 bases match TRBD1. After removal of 1 base from V and 7 bases from J, the junction contained 9 bases not matched to a gene. Germline CDR1 is SGHTA and CDR2 is FQGNSA. The CDR3 consists of 16 residues. CDR3 nucleotide sequence: TGTGCCAGCAGCTTAGTTGCGACAGGGGATGGCCAGCCCCAGCATTTT. It specifies CASSLVATGDGQPQHF.

This clonotype has at least ten counts. The chain carries TRBV6-5 and TRBJ2-3; 8 bases fit TRBD2. This CDR3 region has 17 residues. V lost 2 bases and J lost 2; bases outside the gene matches: 9. CDR1 MNHEY and CDR2 SVGAGI come from the germline V gene. Here the CDR3 DNA reads TGTGCCAGCAGTTACAACCATTGGACTAGCTCCACAGATACGCAGTATTTT. Its protein is CASSYNHWTSSTDTQYF.

The chain employs TRBV19 and TRBJ1-2; no reliable D call. CDR3 size: 13 residues. From germline, CDR1 is LNHDA and CDR2 SQIVND (reference sequence). V was clipped by 7 bases and J by 0 bases, with 9 bases between them. The CDR3 reads CASIGETNYGYTF. DNA for the CDR3: TGTGCCAGTATTGGGGAAACTAACTATGGCTACACCTTC. Combining the CDR3 with reference TRBV19 and TRBJ1-2 gives the whole variable domain DGGITQSPKYLFRKEGQNVTLSCEQNLNHDAMYWYRQDPGQGLRLIYYSQIVNDFQKGDIAEGYSVSREKKESFPLTVTSAQKNPTAFYLCASIGETNYGYTFGSGTRLTVV.

This chain joins TRBV10-1 and TRBJ2-3; 15 bases are a match to TRBD2. CDR1 and CDR2 from the germline V gene are WNHNN and SYGVQD (reference sequence). The CDR3 sequence is 16 residues long. V lost 4 bases to trimming and J lost 5 bases; unmatched junction nucleotides: 4. The DNA for the CDR3 is TGCGCCAGCAGTGCTGGACTAGCGGGGGGGCAAGATACGCAGTATTTT. Translated: CASSAGLAGGQDTQYF.

This clonotype was observed a few times. The genes are TRBV9 and TRBJ1-4, with a weak D call TRBD1 (5 bases). The CDR3 contains 14 residues. The V end was cut by 1 base, the J end by 7 bases, with 11 bases between. CDR1 and CDR2 (germline): SGDLS, YYNGEE. The CDR3 loop reads CASSVQGVGEKLFF. The CDR3 nucleotides read TGTGCCAGCAGCGTACAGGGCGTCGGTGAAAAACTGTTTTTT.